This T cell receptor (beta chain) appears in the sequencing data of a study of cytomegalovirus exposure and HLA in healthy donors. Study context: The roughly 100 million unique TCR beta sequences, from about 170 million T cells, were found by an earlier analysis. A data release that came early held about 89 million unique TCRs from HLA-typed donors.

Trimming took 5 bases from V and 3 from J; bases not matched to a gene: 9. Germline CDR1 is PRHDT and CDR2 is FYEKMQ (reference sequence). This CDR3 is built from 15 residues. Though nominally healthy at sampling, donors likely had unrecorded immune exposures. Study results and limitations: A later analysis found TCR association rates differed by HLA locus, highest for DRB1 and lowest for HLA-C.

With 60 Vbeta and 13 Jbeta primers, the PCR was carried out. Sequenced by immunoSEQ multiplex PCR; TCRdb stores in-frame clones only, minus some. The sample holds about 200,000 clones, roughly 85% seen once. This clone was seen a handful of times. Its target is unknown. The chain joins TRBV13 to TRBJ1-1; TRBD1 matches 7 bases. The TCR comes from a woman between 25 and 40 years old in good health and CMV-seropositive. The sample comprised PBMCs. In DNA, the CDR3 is TGTGCCAGCAGCCCCTATGGGCAGGGGGACACTGAAGCTTTCTTT. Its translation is CASSPYGQGDTEAFF.